In its sample, the clone carrying this T cell receptor (beta chain) was seen a few times. Its antigen is as yet unknown. Combined were second doses at about 4 or about 12 weeks. This entry is derived from a study of T cell responses to AZD1222 COVID-19 vaccine. Findings and limits, study-wide: Along spike, vaccine-associated CD4 TCRs were found throughout, with dominance at 160-218 and 743-854.

The CDR3 covers 15 residues. Trimming pared 7 bases from V and 0 bases from J, leaving 13 bases between. Germline-derived CDR1 and CDR2 are MNHEY and SVGAGI. Libraries were prepared by immunoSEQ multiplex PCR; TCRdb keeps only in-frame clonotypes and omits some of them. This sample has about 99,000 clones, with approximately 89% found just once. Sequenced here: peripheral blood, sampled 28 days after the second AZD1222 dose. J is TRBJ1-3 and V is TRBV6-5; the D gene is possibly TRBD1 (5 bases). The receptor was isolated from an adult who received the AZD1222 COVID-19 vaccine. The CDR3 sequence is CASTAADSSGNTIYF. CDR3 in DNA: TGTGCCAGCACAGCCGCTGACAGCTCTGGAAACACCATATATTTT.